This T cell receptor beta chain was recovered during a study of vaccination and CD4 T cells after COVID-19. Overall study: Spike peptides, overlapping and drawn from SARS-CoV-2, HCoV-NL63, HCoV-OC43 and HCoV-229E, were used to stimulate cells.

The CDR3 is made up of 15 amino acids. Germline V CDR1 and CDR2: SEHNR, FQNEAQ (reference sequence). In regard to this clonotype: The antigen is undetermined. At one end, the junction sequence differs from germline, possibly due to a read error.

Treatment meaning: roughly ten-day PBMC culture with coronavirus spike peptide pools or control peptides (ViraFEST assay). Two million PBMCs were grown per well alongside about 10 IU/ml IL-2 and 9.5 to 10 ug/ml peptide pools. The Oncomine TCR Beta short-read assay sequenced DNA from cultured CD4+ T cells. TCRdb itself ran the PCR reads through MiXCR, one entry per CDR3 protein. Here the sample spans roughly 21,000 distinct CDR3 sequences, 62% being singletons. V is TRBV7-9 and J is TRBJ1-1; D is perhaps TRBD1 (5 bases). Sequencing was performed on CD4+ T cells from blood, cultured in vitro, taken before SARS-CoV-2 vaccination. This clonotype originated in a human donor who received a COVID-19 vaccine. CDR3 DNA sequence: TGTGCCAGCAGCTGGAGCCGGGACTCTAACACTGAAGCCTTCTTT. Amino acids: CASSWSRDSNTEAFF. Filled out from reference TRBV7-9 and TRBJ1-1, the complete variable domain reads DTGVSQNPRHKITKRGQNVTFRCDPISEHNRLYWYRQTLGQGPEFLTYFQNEAQLEKSRLLSDRFSAERPKGSFSTLEIQRTEQGDSAMYLCASSWSRDSNTEAFFGQGTRLTVV.